Listed here are 19 T cell receptor beta chains from one sample, sequenced in a study of regulatory T cells in long-lasting Graves disease. Described time point: newly diagnosed GD, antithyroid drugs for less than 3 months. RNA extracted from PBMCs served as the sequencing template. Arm-PCR of CDR3 regions and iRepertoire HTBI primers were used to build TCR beta libraries. Using its own MiXCR run on the multiplex PCR reads, TCRdb lists one record per CDR3 protein. Of 350,000 to 450,000 distinct CDR3 sequences listed, 15% were seen once; the top ten hold over 15%. This sample was also put to use in a study of T cells in Graves' hyperthyroidism and ophthalmopathy.

Sequenced material: peripheral blood mononuclear cells (PBMCs), taken at new diagnosis, from a patient treated with antithyroid drugs. The receptors derive from a woman younger than 45 with Graves disease.

This clonotype came up a few times. This sequence joins TRBV2 and TRBJ1-5, with D possibly matching TRBD1 (6 bases). The CDR3 sequence is 16 residues long. With 5 bases removed from V and 0 bases from J, the gap between germline ends came to 14 bases. Germline CDR1 is SNHLY and CDR2 is FYNNEI. The CDR3 region has the DNA TGTGCCAGCAGTCGCGACAGGACCTATAGCAATCAGCCCCAGCATTTT. Its translation is CASSRDRTYSNQPQHF.

This clonotype was seen a few times. The genes are TRBV3-1 and TRBJ2-5; no clear D. The ends were cut back, 5 bases at V and 2 bases at J, with 18 bases in the middle. CDR1 and CDR2 from the germline V gene are LGHDT and YNNKEL (reference sequence). The length of the CDR3 is 16 residues. DNA of the CDR3: TGTGCCAGCAGCATCCGAGGCGGCGGCCGACAAGAGACCCAGTACTTC. Its translation: CASSIRGGGRQETQYF.

The chain uses TRBV15 and TRBJ2-1; D may be TRBD2 (5 bases). The CDR3 consists of 12 residues. Germline V CDR1 and CDR2: LNHNV, YYDKDF (reference sequence). Trimming cost V 3 bases and J 9 bases, with 9 bases left between them. CDR3 protein: CATSRLEGEQFF. The CDR3 DNA follows: TGTGCCACCAGCAGGCTAGAGGGTGAGCAGTTCTTC.

This clonotype was detected many times. This chain connects TRBV20-1 to TRBJ2-5; the D gene is possibly TRBD1 (6 bases). V lost 0 bases and J 10 bases, leaving 15 bases between the germline ends. This CDR3 is built from 13 residues. Germline CDR1 reads DFQATT; CDR2 reads SNEGSKA (reference sequence). DNA for the CDR3: TGCAGTGCTAGAGATCTAGAAGGGGGTAACCAGTACTTC. Residues: CSARDLEGGNQYF.

Concerning this clonotype: This may be a read error: a much more frequent sequence differs by one nucleotide. The CDR3 here is CASGEDEGGGTEAFF. In DNA form, the CDR3 reads TGTGCCAGCGGTGAAGATGAGGGGGGAGGCACTGAAGCTTTCTTT. V is TRBV6-1 and J is TRBJ1-1; perhaps TRBD1 as D (6 bases). The CDR3 is 15 residues long. CDR1 is MNHNS and CDR2 is SASEGT in the germline V gene.

This clonotype was seen many times. The V and J genes are TRBV6-1 and TRBJ2-4, with TRBD2 identical over 13 bases. This CDR3 contains 15 residues. Trimming took 8 bases from V and 4 from J; bases not matched to a gene: 5. Germline loops: CDR1 MNHNS, CDR2 SASEGT. The CDR3 DNA reads as TGTGCCAGCGGACTAGCGGGAGCGGGGAAAAACATTCAGTACTTC. It encodes CASGLAGAGKNIQYF.

This clonotype has a count of ten or more. The CDR3 sequence is CASQIDSYSNQPQHF. Here the CDR3 DNA reads TGTGCCAGCCAGATAGACAGTTATAGCAATCAGCCCCAGCATTTT. This chain uses TRBV28 with TRBJ1-5; possible D gene TRBD1, 5 bases. The CDR3 has 15 residues. From germline, CDR1 is MDHEN and CDR2 SYDVKM. The V end lost 8 bases, the J end lost 0 bases, and 14 bases lay between the germline ends.

This sequence joins TRBV2 and TRBJ1-5; D is ambiguous. Germline V CDR1 and CDR2: SNHLY, FYNNEI. Trimming pared 3 bases from V and 6 bases from J, leaving 6 bases between. The CDR3 length is 12 residues. In DNA, the CDR3 is TGTGCCAGCAGTGAGGGTTTTCAGCCCCAGCATTTT. Its translation is CASSEGFQPQHF.

V is TRBV9 and J is TRBJ1-1; TRBD1 agrees at 8 bases. V trimming: 0 bases; J trimming: 6 bases; junction bases outside the gene matches: 7. This CDR3 comprises 15 residues. The germline gives CDR1 SGDLS, CDR2 YYNGEE. In DNA form, the CDR3 reads TGTGCCAGCAGCGTAGCTGCCGGGACAGGAGCTGAAGCTTTCTTT. Its protein product is CASSVAAGTGAEAFF.

This clonotype has more than one count but fewer than ten. This CDR3 is missing its conserved last phenylalanine or tryptophan, likely due to a read error. The chain links TRBV13 to TRBJ1-1; D is ambiguous. Trimming pared 4 bases from V and 2 bases from J, leaving 14 bases between. Germline values: CDR1 PRHDT, CDR2 FYEKMQ (reference sequence). The length of the CDR3 is 15 residues. This CDR3 reads CASSWSGRINTEAFL. CDR3 nucleotides: TGTGCCAGCAGCTGGTCCGGACGGATAAACACTGAAGCTTTCCTT.

This clonotype was seen only a few times. The chain links TRBV5-6 to TRBJ1-5; 9 nucleotides match TRBD1. The CDR3 spans 15 residues. The germline V gene encodes CDR1 SGHDT and CDR2 YYEEEE. J was trimmed by 7 bases and V by 3 bases; bases with no gene match: 8. Written as DNA, the CDR3 is TGTGCCAGCAGCTGGGGGGGACAGGGAGGCCAGCCCCAGCATTTT. Amino acid sequence: CASSWGGQGGQPQHF.

In its sample, this clonotype was seen a few times. This chain joins TRBV24-1 and TRBJ2-7; unclear D gene. Germline CDR1 is KGHDR and CDR2 is SFDVKD. V was trimmed by 2 bases and J by 7 bases, leaving 8 bases between them. The CDR3 contains 12 residues. The CDR3 DNA follows: TGTGCCACCAGTGATTCTGGGTGGGAGCAGTACTTC. It is translated as CATSDSGWEQYF.

This clonotype was counted ten times or more. V is TRBV2 and J is TRBJ2-5; TRBD1 is a possible D gene (5 bases). CDR1 and CDR2 (germline): SNHLY, FYNNEI. V lost 3 bases and J lost 5, with 13 bases in between. This CDR3 comprises 14 residues. The CDR3 spells CASSDVQGWETQYF. CDR3 DNA: TGTGCCAGCAGTGATGTGCAGGGTTGGGAGACCCAGTACTTC.

Only a few counts were recorded for this clonotype. One junction end disagrees with the germline gene, perhaps due to a read error. The rearrangement joins TRBV2 to TRBJ2-3, with D possibly matching TRBD2 (6 bases). TRBJ2-5 explains the end of the DNA better; the J call may be wrong. This CDR3 has 13 amino acids. CDR1 is SNHLY, CDR2 FYNNEI, per germline. The CDR3 DNA reads as TGTGCCAGCAGTGCGGAGGGGCGAGAGGCCCAGTACTTC. Translation: CASSAEGREAQYF.

There are many counts of this clonotype. The V call is TRBV2, the J call TRBJ2-2; D unclear. The CDR3 is made up of 14 amino acids. Germline CDR1 and CDR2: SNHLY and FYNNEI. The V gene lost 1 base and the J gene lost 4 bases, with 7 bases spanning the gap. The CDR3 is CASSEVAITGELFF. CDR3 DNA sequence: TGTGCCAGCAGTGAAGTGGCCATCACCGGGGAGCTGTTTTTT.

This clonotype has ten or more counts. The rearrangement links TRBV30 to TRBJ2-1, with a weak D call TRBD2 (5 bases). Germline values: CDR1 GTSNPN, CDR2 SVGIG (reference sequence). Between the trimmed V and J ends, which lost 0 bases and 10 bases, there was a span of 7 bases. The CDR3 sequence is 11 residues long. The CDR3 DNA reads TGTGCCTGGAGTGTCGGCGGGGAGCAGTTCTTC. Its translation is CAWSVGGEQFF.

This clonotype was recorded at least ten times. The V gene is TRBV28, the J gene TRBJ1-5; D call uncertain. V gave up 7 bases and J gave up 0 bases, with 4 bases separating them. This CDR3 is built from 12 residues. Germline CDR1 is MDHEN and CDR2 is SYDVKM. The DNA for the CDR3 is TGTGCCAGCATGGGTAGCAATCAGCCCCAGCATTTT. Amino acids: CASMGSNQPQHF.

This clonotype has ten or more counts. CDR3 nucleotides: TGTGCCAGCAGCTTAGCCGGGACTATAAACACCGGGGAGCTGTTTTTT. Its translation is CASSLAGTINTGELFF. The V call is TRBV11-1, the J call TRBJ2-2; 7 bases fit TRBD2. The J segment lost 2 bases and the V segment lost 0 bases, leaving 3 bases of the junction unmatched. CDR1 and CDR2 (germline): SGHAT, FQDESV (reference sequence). The CDR3 loop spans 16 amino acids.

This clonotype showed up just a few times. This sequence joins TRBV29-1 and TRBJ1-1; TRBD1 matches 7 bases. V shed 6 bases, J shed 7 bases, and the junction held 8 bases outside the gene matches. Germline CDR1 reads SQVTM; CDR2 reads ANQGSEA. The CDR3 contains 12 residues. The CDR3 region has the DNA TGCAGCGTAAAGAGGGGGCTGGGTGAAGCTTTCTTT. Its protein is CSVKRGLGEAFF.